The 22 T cell receptor beta chains given below trace back to one sample, sequenced in a study of radiotherapy plus CTLA-4 blockade in lung cancer. Assay: immunoSEQ multiplex PCR; the TCRdb copy retains only in-frame clones and omits some. The table shows about 62,000 clones, with approximately 79% occurring only once. The sequencing used peripheral blood, collected from a patient treated with radiotherapy plus ipilimumab. The receptor source for this set is a human donor with non-small cell lung cancer who had a complete response to radiotherapy plus ipilimumab.

The rearrangement links TRBV18 to TRBJ2-1, with D perhaps TRBD1 (6 bases). This CDR3 contains 13 residues. Per germline, CDR1 KGHSH and CDR2 LQKENI. Trimming stripped 6 bases from V and 8 bases from J, with 14 bases between. The CDR3 DNA reads TGTGCCAGCTCGGCAACAGGGCCCGATGAGCAGTTCTTC. It is translated as CASSATGPDEQFF.

The chain has TRBV4-3 and TRBJ1-2; perhaps TRBD1 as D (6 bases). CDR1 LGHNA and CDR2 YSLEER come from the germline V gene. The CDR3 covers 14 residues. The germline V and J ends were trimmed by 3 bases and 7 bases, with 15 bases remaining between them. The CDR3 region has the DNA TGCGCCAGCAGCCATGAACAACAGGGATTTGGCTACACCTTC. It encodes CASSHEQQGFGYTF.

A note on this clone: In this CDR3 the conserved last residue, phenylalanine or tryptophan, is missing, so a read error is likely. This chain links TRBV30 with TRBJ2-3; D uncertain. The V gene's germline CDR1 is GTSNPN and CDR2 SVGIG (reference sequence). Trimming pared 3 bases from V and 6 bases from J, leaving 7 bases between. CDR3 length: 11 amino acids. CDR3 loop: CAWSLADTQYS. CDR3 sequence (DNA): TGTGCCTGGAGCCTGGCTGATACGCAGTATTCT.

The CDR3: CASSPQGGQETQYF. DNA of the CDR3: TGTGCCAGCTCACCTCAGGGGGGCCAAGAGACCCAGTACTTC. This chain links TRBV18 with TRBJ2-5; weak D call: TRBD1 (7 bases). Germline V gene data show CDR1 as KGHSH and CDR2 as LQKENI. The CDR3 has 14 residues. The ends were cut back, 3 bases at V and 1 base at J, with 9 bases in the middle.

This rearrangement joins TRBV2 to TRBJ1-1; the D gene is possibly TRBD1 (5 bases). CDR3 length: 14 amino acids. The germline gives CDR1 SNHLY, CDR2 FYNNEI. The germline V and J ends were trimmed by 8 bases and 3 bases, with 16 bases remaining between them. CDR3 region: CASLNNQGDTEAFF. In DNA form, the CDR3 reads TGTGCCAGCCTAAACAATCAGGGTGACACTGAAGCTTTCTTT.

The chain couples TRBV29-1 to TRBJ1-2, with a tentative D call TRBD1 (6 bases). This CDR3 is built from 14 residues. Trimming shortened V by 3 bases and J by 0 bases, and 11 bases separated the two germline ends. Germline V gene lookup returns CDR1 SQVTM and CDR2 ANQGSEA. The CDR3 DNA reads as TGCAGCGTTGACCGCAACAGGGCTAACTATGGCTACACCTTC. Translation: CSVDRNRANYGYTF.

This clone appeared once. The rearrangement joins TRBV7-9 to TRBJ1-1; D not certain. This CDR3 contains 13 residues. Looked up from germline, CDR1 is SEHNR and CDR2 is FQNEAQ (reference sequence). V lost 5 bases and J lost 9, with 16 bases in between. The DNA for the CDR3 is TGTGCCAGCAGCCCTCGTATCGGGAAGCAAGCTTTCTTT. Its translation is CASSPRIGKQAFF.

The J gene is TRBJ1-2, the V gene TRBV5-6; D gene unclear. CDR3 length: 17 residues. The V gene lost 0 bases and the J gene lost 0 bases, with 15 bases spanning the gap. The germline CDR1 and CDR2 sequences are SGHDT and YYEEEE. CDR3: CASSLGQRHRANYGYTF. In DNA, the CDR3 is TGTGCCAGCAGCTTGGGGCAAAGACATAGAGCTAACTATGGCTACACCTTC. Together with reference TRBV5-6 and TRBJ1-2, the CDR3 gives the full variable domain: DAGVTQSPTHLIKTRGQQVTLRCSPKSGHDTVSWYQQALGQGPQFIFQYYEEEERQRGNFPDRFSGHQFPNYSSELNVNALLLGDSALYLCASSLGQRHRANYGYTFGSGTRLTVV.

V gene TRBV5-1 combines with J gene TRBJ2-1; 9 nucleotides match TRBD2. Germline V gene sequence: CDR1 SGHRS, CDR2 YFSETQ. Trimming removed 1 base from V and 8 bases from J; junction bases left unmatched: 7. The CDR3 length is 15 residues. Written as DNA, the CDR3 is TGCGCCAGCAGCTTGCCGGCGGGGGGGCTGGATGAGCAGTTCTTC. Protein: CASSLPAGGLDEQFF.

The CDR3 nucleotides read TGTGCCAGCAGTGAGCGCTCTGAAGCTTTCTTT. This translates into CASSERSEAFF. The J gene is TRBJ1-1, the V gene TRBV2; D uncertain. Germline values: CDR1 SNHLY, CDR2 FYNNEI. This CDR3 is 11 amino acids long. Between the trimmed V and J ends, which lost 3 bases and 6 bases, there was a span of 5 bases.

This clone showed up just a few times. This sequence joins TRBV2 and TRBJ2-7; TRBD1 matches 7 bases. Germline V CDR1 and CDR2: SNHLY, FYNNEI. The CDR3 spans 14 residues. V lost 6 bases and J lost 1; bases outside the gene matches: 6. CDR3 in amino acids: CASRPGQRSYEQYF. The CDR3 nucleotides read TGTGCCAGCAGACCGGGACAGCGTTCCTACGAGCAGTACTTC.

The DNA for the CDR3 is TGCGCCAGCAGCAGGACAGGAAATCAGCCCCAGCATTTT. This encodes CASSRTGNQPQHF. The gene calls are TRBV5-1 and TRBJ1-5; TRBD1 matches 7 bases. CDR1 and CDR2 from the germline V gene are SGHRS and YFSETQ. The CDR3 is 13 residues long. J lost 4 bases, V lost 4 bases, and 2 bases had no gene match.

The V gene is TRBV5-1, the J gene TRBJ2-5; the match to TRBD1 covers 9 bases. The CDR3 totals 15 residues. In germline, CDR1 is SGHRS, CDR2 YFSETQ. V dropped 1 base and J dropped 5; count of bases not matched to a gene: 6. This CDR3 reads CASSLRQGVVETQYF. DNA for the CDR3: TGCGCCAGCAGCTTGCGACAGGGGGTTGTGGAGACCCAGTACTTC. Full variable domain (outside the CDR3, taken from reference TRBV5-1 and TRBJ2-5): KAGVTQTPRYLIKTRGQQVTLSCSPISGHRSVSWYQQTPGQGLQFLFEYFSETQRNKGNFPGRFSGRQFSNSRSEMNVSTLELGDSALYLCASSLRQGVVETQYFGPGTRLLVL.

This clone occurred a few times. This rearrangement joins TRBV4-1 to TRBJ1-5; weak D call: TRBD1 (6 bases). Germline assignment: CDR1 MGHRA and CDR2 YSYEKL. The V end was cut by 1 base, the J end by 1 base, with 17 bases between. The CDR3 loop spans 18 amino acids. The CDR3 region is CASSQGPRDILSNQPQHF. The CDR3 coding sequence is TGCGCCAGCAGCCAAGGACCCCGGGACATATTAAGCAATCAGCCCCAGCATTTT.

Notes on this clone: Other DNA sequences of this sample code for an identical CDR3. The genes are TRBV14 and TRBJ1-1, with TRBD1 identical over 9 bases. V lost 1 base to trimming and J lost 4 bases; unmatched junction nucleotides: 4. In germline, CDR1 is SGHDN, CDR2 FVKESK. CDR3 length equals 15 residues. The CDR3, as DNA: TGTGCCAGCAGCCAAGTGGAGACAGGGGGCACTGAAGCTTTCTTT. It specifies CASSQVETGGTEAFF.

V usage is TRBV28 and J usage is TRBJ2-3; 8 bases map to TRBD2. The germline gives CDR1 MDHEN, CDR2 SYDVKM. With V trimmed by 4 bases and J by 2 bases, 11 bases remained unmatched. The CDR3 is 17 amino acids. DNA for the CDR3: TGTGCCAGCAGTTCCCACCCGGGACTAGTAAACACAGATACGCAGTATTTT. Protein sequence: CASSSHPGLVNTDTQYF.

The rearrangement uses TRBV4-3 and TRBJ2-3; 9 positions agree with TRBD2. This CDR3 has 15 amino acids. Looked up from germline, CDR1 is LGHNA and CDR2 is YSLEER. Unmatched junction bases numbered 3, after V lost 4 bases and J lost 1 base. The DNA for the CDR3 is TGCGCCAGCAGCCTCAGACTAGCGGGCACAGATACGCAGTATTTT. Translated, it gives CASSLRLAGTDTQYF.

This clone came up once. The rearrangement links TRBV5-1 to TRBJ2-7; D is possibly TRBD1 (6 bases). V was clipped by 0 bases and J by 8 bases, with 21 bases between them. The CDR3 spans 16 residues. Per germline, CDR1 SGHRS and CDR2 YFSETQ. In nucleotides, the CDR3 is TGCGCCAGCAGCTTGGCCGAAGGGGGTAGCGCTTCTCAGCAGTACTTC. It specifies CASSLAEGGSASQQYF.

The chain has TRBV27 and TRBJ2-7, with D perhaps matching TRBD2 (5 bases). Germline V gene lookup returns CDR1 MNHEY and CDR2 SMNVEV (reference sequence). The CDR3 is 15 amino acids. Trimming pared 5 bases from V and 0 bases from J, leaving 14 bases between. The CDR3 loop is CASSPKLVSSYEQYF. In DNA, the CDR3 is TGTGCCAGCAGTCCAAAACTAGTTAGCTCCTACGAGCAGTACTTC.

The CDR3 sequence is CAWSVRSPSRRGLNQPQHF. CDR3 nucleotides: TGTGCCTGGAGTGTACGATCCCCCTCCCGAAGGGGGCTTAATCAGCCCCAGCATTTT. J is TRBJ1-5 and V is TRBV30, with 7 bases aligning to TRBD1. V shed 0 bases and J 4 bases; nucleotides not matched to a gene: 18. The CDR3 sequence is 19 residues long. The germline CDR1 and CDR2 sequences are GTSNPN and SVGIG (reference sequence).

V and J are TRBV2 and TRBJ1-1; tentative D call: TRBD1 (5 bases). This CDR3 region has 14 residues. From germline, CDR1 is SNHLY and CDR2 FYNNEI. Trimming cost V 4 bases and J 1 base, with 10 bases left between them. This chain's CDR3 is CASSVTGSNTEAFF. CDR3 nucleotide sequence: TGTGCCAGCAGTGTAACAGGATCGAACACTGAAGCTTTCTTT.

Concerning this clone itself: One junction end does not reproduce the germline sequence, and a read error may be involved. The rearrangement links TRBV28 to TRBJ2-5, with 7 bases that match TRBD1. The germline CDR1 and CDR2 sequences are MDHEN and SYDVKM. CDR3 size: 12 residues. The CDR3 DNA sequence: TGTGCCAGCAGTGCGCAAAACAGGGGAGCTGACTTC. This translates into CASSAQNRGADF.